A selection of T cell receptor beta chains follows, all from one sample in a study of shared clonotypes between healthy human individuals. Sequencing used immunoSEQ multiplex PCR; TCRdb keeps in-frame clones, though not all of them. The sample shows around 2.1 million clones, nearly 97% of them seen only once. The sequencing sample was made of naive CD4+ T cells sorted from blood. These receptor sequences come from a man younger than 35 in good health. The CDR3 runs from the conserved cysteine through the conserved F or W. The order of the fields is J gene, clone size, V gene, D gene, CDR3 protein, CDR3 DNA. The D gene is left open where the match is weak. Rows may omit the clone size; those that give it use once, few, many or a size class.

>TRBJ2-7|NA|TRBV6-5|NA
CATSGTGGDYEQYF
TGTGCCACCTCAGGCACAGGGGGGGACTACGAGCAGTACTTC
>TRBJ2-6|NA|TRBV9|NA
CASSVVAHGANVLTF
TGTGCCAGCAGCGTAGTAGCCCATGGGGCCAACGTCCTGACTTTC
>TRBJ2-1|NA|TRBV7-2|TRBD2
CASSFVGTRLNEQFF
TGTGCCAGCAGCTTTGTCGGGACTAGACTCAATGAGCAGTTCTTC
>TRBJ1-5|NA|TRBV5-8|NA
CASSIDGNQPQHF
TGTGCCAGCAGCATTGACGGTAATCAGCCCCAGCATTTT
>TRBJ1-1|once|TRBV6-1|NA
CASRMTGNTEAFF
TGTGCCAGCAGAATGACAGGGAACACTGAAGCTTTCTTT
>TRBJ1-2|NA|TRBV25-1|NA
CASSPLGSYGYTF
TGTGCCAGCAGTCCGTTGGGGTCCTATGGCTACACCTTC
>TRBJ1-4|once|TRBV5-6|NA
CASNSQEAGSNEKLFF
TGTGCCAGCAACTCACAGGAGGCCGGATCTAATGAAAAACTGTTTTTT
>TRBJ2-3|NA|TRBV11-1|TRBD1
CASSQGQGGTDTQYF
TGTGCCAGCAGCCAGGGACAGGGAGGCACAGATACGCAGTATTTT
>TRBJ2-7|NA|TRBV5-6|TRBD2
CASSRDGGVSYEQYF
TGTGCCAGCAGCCGCGATGGGGGGGTGTCCTACGAGCAGTACTTC
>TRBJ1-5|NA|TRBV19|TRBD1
CASFTGASNQPQHF
TGTGCCAGTTTCACAGGGGCCAGCAATCAGCCCCAGCATTTT
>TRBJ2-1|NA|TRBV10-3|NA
CAISEVKEQFF
TGTGCCATCAGTGAGGTAAAGGAGCAGTTCTTC
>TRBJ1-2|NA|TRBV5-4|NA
CASSLPESYGYTF
TGTGCCAGCAGCTTGCCGGAGTCATATGGCTACACCTTC
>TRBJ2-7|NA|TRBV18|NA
CASSPRQDYYEQYF
TGTGCCAGCTCACCACGCCAGGACTACTACGAGCAGTACTTC
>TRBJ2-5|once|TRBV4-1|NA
CASSWRVDETQYF
TGCGCCAGCAGCTGGAGGGTGGATGAGACCCAGTACTTC
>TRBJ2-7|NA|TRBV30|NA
CAWSPAGAYEQYF
TGTGCCTGGAGTCCGGCCGGGGCCTACGAGCAGTACTTC
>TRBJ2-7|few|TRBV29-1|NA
CSVGQVYEQYF
TGCAGCGTTGGACAGGTCTACGAGCAGTACTTC
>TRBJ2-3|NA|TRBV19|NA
CASSSGVNTQYF
TGTGCCAGTAGTAGTGGGGTAAATACGCAGTATTTT
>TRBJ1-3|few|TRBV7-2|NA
CASSFSRNTIYF
TGTGCCAGCAGCTTCAGTCGAAACACCATATATTTT
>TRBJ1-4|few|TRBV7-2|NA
CASSTGRTNEKLFF
TGTGCCAGCAGCACAGGACGGACTAATGAAAAACTGTTTTTT
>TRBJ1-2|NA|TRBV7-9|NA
CASSLIEGKGYTF
TGTGCCAGCAGCTTAATAGAGGGGAAGGGCTACACCTTC
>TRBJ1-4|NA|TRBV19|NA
CASSQRQAANEKLFF
TGTGCCAGTAGTCAGCGACAGGCGGCTAATGAAAAACTGTTTTTT
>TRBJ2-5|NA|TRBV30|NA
CAWSGAGETQYF
TGTGCCTGGAGCGGGGCGGGAGAGACCCAGTACTTC
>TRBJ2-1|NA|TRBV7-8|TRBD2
CASSLVGLAANEQFF
TGTGCCAGCAGCTTAGTAGGCCTAGCGGCCAATGAGCAGTTCTTC
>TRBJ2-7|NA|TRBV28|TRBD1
CASSSSGTAAYEQYF
TGTGCCAGCAGTTCCTCCGGGACAGCAGCCTACGAGCAGTACTTC
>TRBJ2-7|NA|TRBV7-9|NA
CASSPGTGLYEQYF
TGTGCCAGCAGCCCGGGGACCGGATTGTACGAGCAGTACTTC
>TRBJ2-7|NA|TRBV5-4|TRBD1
CASSPRTGGYEQYF
TGTGCCAGCAGTCCTAGGACAGGGGGTTACGAGCAGTACTTC
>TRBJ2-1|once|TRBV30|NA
CAWSVLWGNEQFF
TGTGCCTGGAGTGTACTTTGGGGGAATGAGCAGTTCTTC
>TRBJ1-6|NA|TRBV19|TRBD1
CASSIPQGTSSYNSPLHF
TGTGCCAGTAGTATCCCACAGGGGACCAGCTCCTATAATTCACCCCTCCACTTT
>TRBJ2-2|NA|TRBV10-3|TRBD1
CAVSGTGSPGELFF
TGTGCCGTGTCCGGGACAGGGTCCCCCGGGGAGCTGTTTTTT
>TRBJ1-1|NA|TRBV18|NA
CASSPEGEGTEAFF
TGTGCCAGCTCACCAGAGGGCGAAGGCACTGAAGCTTTCTTT
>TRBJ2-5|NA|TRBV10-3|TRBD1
CAIRGTGYQETQYF
TGTGCCATCAGGGGGACAGGTTATCAAGAGACCCAGTACTTC
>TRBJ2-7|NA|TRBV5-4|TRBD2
CASSLGEAGEQYF
TGTGCCAGCAGCTTGGGGGAAGCGGGAGAGCAGTACTTC
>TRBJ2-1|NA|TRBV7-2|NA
CASSLAGAVGVNEQFF
TGTGCCAGCAGCTTAGCTGGGGCGGTGGGCGTGAATGAGCAGTTCTTC
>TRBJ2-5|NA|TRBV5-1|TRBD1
CASSLRQGVGTQYF
TGCGCCAGCAGCCTACGACAGGGGGTTGGGACCCAGTACTTC
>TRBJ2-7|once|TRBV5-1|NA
CASRQSSDSYEQYF
TGCGCCAGCAGGCAGAGTAGCGACTCCTACGAGCAGTACTTC
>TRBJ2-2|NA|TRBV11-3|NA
CASSFLGASGELFF
TGTGCCAGCAGCTTCTTAGGGGCCAGCGGGGAGCTGTTTTTT
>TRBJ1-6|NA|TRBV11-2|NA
CASSYPRTEPNSPLHF
TGTGCCAGCAGCTACCCACGGACAGAACCGAATTCACCCCTCCACTTT